This T cell receptor beta chain was sequenced during a study of T-cell memory formation after mild COVID-19. Notes on the study in general: Certain responding clones were present in pre-infection memory, suggesting participation of cross-reactive memory.

This clonotype was observed many times. The antigen is not known. The authors produced TCR alpha and TCR beta cDNA libraries with sample barcodes and UMIs by 5'RACE using constant-segment primers. A single record per CDR3 protein comes from TCRdb applying MiXCR to the 5' RACE reads. The sample carries some 57,000 distinct CDR3 sequences, about 12% recorded once. There are 15 residues in the CDR3. The V gene lost 4 bases and the J gene lost 6 bases, with 20 bases spanning the gap. Looked up from germline, CDR1 is SGDLS and CDR2 is YYNGEE. The V and J genes are TRBV9 and TRBJ2-7, with unresolved D. Sequencing input: PBMCs or a T cell subset sorted from them (not recorded which). This TCR was sampled from a man between 18 and 35 years old who had mild COVID-19 (a few samples of this study predate the infection). Cell type and time point are not known. CDR3 nucleotides: TGTGCCAGCAGCTCAGACCCCCAGATCCTTTCCGAGCAGTACTTC. Translated, it gives CASSSDPQILSEQYF.